These 7 T cell receptor beta chains originate from one sample sequenced in a study of Ad26.COV2.S vaccination and SARS-CoV-2 variants. Sequencing was performed with immunoSEQ multiplex PCR; in TCRdb, only in-frame clones are kept and a portion is missing. The table lists almost 400,000 clones, 89% of them singletons. Treatment indicated: some 19 received Ad26.COV2.S at low or high dose, single or two shots; a few received placebo; per-sample allocation not given. The investigators took samples on day 63 after the first vaccine or placebo injection. The sequencing here drew on peripheral blood, taken in a trial of Ad26.COV2.S vaccine versus placebo. The receptors come from a person between 18 and 60 years old who received the Ad26.COV2.S COVID-19 vaccine or a placebo.

The chain joins TRBV21-1 to TRBJ2-5; the table gives TRBD2 as D, unverified against the DNA. TRBV21-1 is given as a pseudogene. The CDR3 has 19 residues. The CDR3 coding sequence is TGTGCCAGCAGCAAAGCCTCCTCGGCGCTAGCGGGAGGGGTGGAGACCCAGTACTTC. As protein: CASSKASSALAGGVETQYF.

The rearrangement links TRBV3-1 (or the pseudogene TRBV3-2) to TRBJ2-2; D unresolved. Trimming shortened V by 0 bases and J by 0 bases, and 11 bases separated the two germline ends. CDR1 is LGHDT, CDR2 YNNKEL, per germline (reference sequence). There are 17 residues in the CDR3. As DNA, the CDR3 is TGTGCCAGCAGCCAAGATTTCGGCCGGACGAACACCGGGGAGCTGTTTTTT. Residues: CASSQDFGRTNTGELFF.

This chain joins TRBV11-2 and TRBJ2-1, with 9 bases fitting TRBD2. The CDR3 runs to 17 residues. V shed 6 bases, J shed 7 bases, and the junction held 16 bases outside the gene matches. Germline CDR1 SGHAT, CDR2 FQNNGV. The CDR3 protein is CASSSTRSSGRQNEQFF. CDR3 DNA sequence: TGTGCCAGCAGTTCAACACGGTCGAGCGGGAGGCAGAATGAGCAGTTCTTC.

V usage is TRBV9 and J usage is TRBJ1-1; D unclear. V lost 3 bases, J lost 1 base, and 4 bases lay in between. The CDR3 covers 12 residues. CDR1 and CDR2 from the germline V gene are SGDLS and YYNGEE. CDR3 sequence: CASSGRNTEAFF. DNA for the CDR3: TGTGCCAGCAGCGGCAGGAACACTGAAGCTTTCTTT.

The rearrangement uses TRBV29-1 and TRBJ1-1; 8 bases agree with TRBD1. The CDR3 is 13 residues long. CDR1 is SQVTM, CDR2 ANQGSEA, per germline. Trimming took 5 bases from V and 1 from J; bases not matched to a gene: 3. CDR3 in amino acids: CSVRTGQNTEAFF. The CDR3, as DNA: TGCAGCGTTAGGACAGGGCAGAACACTGAAGCTTTCTTT. Looking up the rest from reference TRBV29-1 and TRBJ1-1 gives the full variable domain: SAVISQKPSRDICQRGTSLTIQCQVDSQVTMMFWYRQQPGQSLTLIATANQGSEATYESGFVIDKFPISRPNLTFSTLTVSNMSPEDSSIYLCSVRTGQNTEAFFGQGTRLTVV.

The V gene is TRBV4-2, the J gene TRBJ2-2, with TRBD2 matching over 8 bases. V gave up 5 bases and J gave up 6 bases; unmatched junction bases: 8. Germline V lookup: CDR1 LGHNA, CDR2 YNFKEQ. The CDR3 runs 15 residues. The CDR3 coding sequence is TGTGCCAGCAGCTACGGGAGGGGGAAGGCCGGGGAGCTGTTTTTT. Translating gives CASSYGRGKAGELFF.

The CDR3 sequence is CASSYLFRGANYGYTF. The CDR3 bases are TGTGCCAGCAGTTACTTATTCCGGGGGGCAAACTATGGCTACACCTTC. This rearrangement joins TRBV6-6 to TRBJ1-2; the D gene is possibly TRBD1 (6 bases). This CDR3 is 16 amino acids long. The V gene lost 1 base and the J gene lost 2 bases, with 14 bases spanning the gap. Germline loops: CDR1 MNHNY, CDR2 SVGAGI (reference sequence).